This entry describes one T cell receptor beta chain. What it binds is not known. This specimen belongs to a study of cytomegalovirus exposure and HLA in healthy donors. V was cut by 2 bases and J by 0 bases, with 10 bases left in between. Germline V gene sequence: CDR1 SEHNR, CDR2 FQNEAQ (reference sequence). This CDR3 spans 15 amino acids. 60 Vbeta and 13 Jbeta primers were used in PCR. Assay used: immunoSEQ multiplex PCR; TCRdb lists only in-frame clones, some missing. The table shows about 160,000 clones, with around four fifths occurring only once. Points from the study as a whole: Reports showed the classifier diagnosing cytomegalovirus status with high specificity and sensitivity. It is likely that the observed cluster of highly shared sequence variants was a sequencing artifact. What a later analysis showed was that several of the most significant clusters appeared linked to common viral pathogens.

Input material: PBMCs. The origin of this receptor is a man aged 30-40 years in good health and CMV-seronegative. This sequence joins TRBV7-9 and TRBJ1-1; D unclear. CDR3 coding DNA: TGTGCCAGCAGCTTAAAGGGAGGGTTGAACACTGAAGCTTTCTTT. Amino acids: CASSLKGGLNTEAFF.